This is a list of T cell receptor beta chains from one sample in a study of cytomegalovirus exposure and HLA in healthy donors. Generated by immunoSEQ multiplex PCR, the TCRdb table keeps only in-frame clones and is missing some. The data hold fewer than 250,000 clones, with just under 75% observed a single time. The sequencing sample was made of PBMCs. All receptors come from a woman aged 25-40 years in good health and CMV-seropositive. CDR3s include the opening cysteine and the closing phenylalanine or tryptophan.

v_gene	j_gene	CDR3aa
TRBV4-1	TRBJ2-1	CASSQDRSPGEQFF
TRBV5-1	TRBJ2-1	CASSLDTGLAGNEQFF
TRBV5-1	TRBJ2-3	CASSERDTDTQYF
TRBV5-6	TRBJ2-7	CASSRESYEQYF
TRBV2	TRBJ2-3	CASSLVLPGSTDTQYF
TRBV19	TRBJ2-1	CASGQGLEYEQFF
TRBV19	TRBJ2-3	CASSISSGSTDTQYF
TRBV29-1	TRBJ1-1	CSVEPGGAFF
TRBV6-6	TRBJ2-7	CASTSPFYEQYF
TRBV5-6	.	CASSFGRPTYEQYF
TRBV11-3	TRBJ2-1	CASVPVRTSVNNEQFF